This T cell receptor beta chain was captured in a study of early T cells in non-severe SARS-CoV-2 infection. Study as a whole: Chains from this unsorted whole-blood bulk RNA could not be paired.

General observations from the study: VDJdb matching favored anti-spike CD8 responses, missing private and CD4 specificities.

At least ten counts were recorded for this clonotype. No antigen is known for it. J was trimmed by 6 bases and V by 6 bases; bases with no gene match: 5. CDR3 size: 14 residues. Per germline, CDR1 SGHAT and CDR2 FQNNGV. Unique molecular identifiers were affixed to single, distinct cDNA molecules. MiXCR was run by TCRdb on the 5' RACE reads, yielding one entry per CDR3 protein. This table has around 61,000 distinct CDR3 sequences, about a tenth appearing once. The chain carries TRBV11-2 and TRBJ2-1; 10 nucleotides match TRBD1. The TCR was taken from an adult who was a healthcare worker with PCR-confirmed SARS-CoV-2 infection or an uninfected control (not recorded which). The sequenced material came from whole blood. Here the CDR3 reads CASRTGTGVNEQFF. The DNA of the CDR3 is TGTGCCAGCAGAACCGGGACAGGGGTCAATGAGCAGTTCTTC.